This TCR beta chain was sequenced during a study of Graves' ophthalmopathy and Graves' hyperthyroidism. The wider study: Hyperthyroidism is called stable when no ophthalmopathy develops within 18 months of follow-up. Study-level findings and limits: Forecasting of ophthalmopathy progression by the model achieved about 69% sensitivity and around 77% specificity.

Amplified TCR beta CDR3 regions were obtained using RNA transcripts as template. RT-PCR in the first round used HTBI primers; a second-round multiplex PCR followed. TCRdb reprocessed the multiplex PCR reads with MiXCR, giving one entry per CDR3 protein. The sample holds some 1.1 million distinct CDR3 sequences, 36% seen once. The CDR3 is made up of 14 amino acids. Trimming took off 6 bases at V and 1 base at J, with 12 bases between the two ends. Germline V CDR1 and CDR2: MNHEY, SVGAGI. There are a few counts of this clonotype. Its antigen is as yet unknown. Hyperthyroidism patients had new diagnoses, durations under 2 months, and ages of 18 to 65. Other autoimmune diseases, uncontrolled infections, pregnancy or lactation ruled patients out of participation.

The source of this sequence is an adult man with Graves' hyperthyroidism. This sequence joins TRBV6-5 and TRBJ2-5; D tentatively fits TRBD1 or TRBD2 (6 bases each). The specimen was peripheral blood or thyroid tissue (not recorded which). Here the CDR3 reads CASRRGAPQETQYF. The CDR3 DNA reads TGTGCCAGCAGAAGGGGGGCACCCCAAGAGACCCAGTACTTC.